Listed below are T cell receptor beta chains from one sample, sequenced in a study of patients and donors after allogeneic stem cell transplantation. TCRdb processed the RT-PCR reads anew with MiXCR; each CDR3 protein has one entry. The table includes 900,000 to 1,000,000 distinct CDR3 sequences, around 17% detected once. The sequenced material came from blood, either unsorted or a sorted T cell fraction (not recorded which). The receptors stem from a human donor who was either an allogeneic HSCT recipient or a stem cell or donor lymphocyte infusion donor (not recorded which). It is not recorded whose cells these are; they may come from a transplant donor. The CDR3 runs from the conserved cysteine through the conserved F or W.

J: TRBJ1-1; V: TRBV5-1; CDR3: CASSLNLRNTEAFF
J: TRBJ2-3; V: TRBV5-1; CDR3: CASSLNGGPAADTQYF
J: TRBJ2-2; V: TRBV4-1; CDR3: CASSQRHSGTGNTGELFF
J: TRBJ1-5; V: TRBV7-9; CDR3: CASSSSSAGRNQPQHF
J: TRBJ1-1; V: TRBV2; CDR3: CVAGGGKNTEAFF
J: TRBJ2-3; V: TRBV12-3/TRBV12-4; CDR3: CASSFPRLASTDTQYF
J: TRBJ2-1; V: TRBV18; CDR3: CASSPPQKVSYNEQFF
J: TRBJ2-1; V: TRBV20-1; CDR3: CSARGTARANEQFF
J: TRBJ2-7; V: TRBV20-1; CDR3: CSAREGWTSGEQYF
J: TRBJ2-1; V: TRBV5-1; CDR3: CASSGFAGDEQFF
J: TRBJ2-1; V: TRBV12-3/TRBV12-4; CDR3: CASSLALMRRAEQFF
J: TRBJ1-1; V: TRBV12-3/TRBV12-4; CDR3: CASSAQALNTEAFF
J: TRBJ2-7; V: TRBV20-1; CDR3: CSARDYRGYEQYF
J: TRBJ1-5; V: TRBV15; CDR3: CATSAMGGGLNQPQHF
J: TRBJ1-2; V: TRBV27; CDR3: CASSLTTGGVPNYGYTF
J: TRBJ1-5; V: TRBV29-1; CDR3: CSVGGYNQPQHF
J: TRBJ2-2; V: TRBV7-6; CDR3: CASSSRGSSDTGELFF
J: TRBJ1-1; V: TRBV11-3; CDR3: CASSLAVSSNTEAFF
J: TRBJ1-1; V: TRBV5-1; CDR3: CASSLDTGASTEAFF
J: TRBJ2-7; V: TRBV30; CDR3: CAWSPQGDEQYF
J: TRBJ2-7; V: TRBV11-1; CDR3: CASARTGVYEQYF
J: TRBJ1-2; V: TRBV24-1; CDR3: CATSAQGNPYGYTF
J: TRBJ2-6; V: TRBV14; CDR3: CASSQGPPGVGANVLTF
J: TRBJ1-2; V: TRBV9; CDR3: CASSVRAGGLNYGYTF
J: TRBJ1-5; V: TRBV24-1; CDR3: CATSAGESNQPQHF
J: TRBJ2-4; V: TRBV20-1; CDR3: CSARDLSGSKNIQYF